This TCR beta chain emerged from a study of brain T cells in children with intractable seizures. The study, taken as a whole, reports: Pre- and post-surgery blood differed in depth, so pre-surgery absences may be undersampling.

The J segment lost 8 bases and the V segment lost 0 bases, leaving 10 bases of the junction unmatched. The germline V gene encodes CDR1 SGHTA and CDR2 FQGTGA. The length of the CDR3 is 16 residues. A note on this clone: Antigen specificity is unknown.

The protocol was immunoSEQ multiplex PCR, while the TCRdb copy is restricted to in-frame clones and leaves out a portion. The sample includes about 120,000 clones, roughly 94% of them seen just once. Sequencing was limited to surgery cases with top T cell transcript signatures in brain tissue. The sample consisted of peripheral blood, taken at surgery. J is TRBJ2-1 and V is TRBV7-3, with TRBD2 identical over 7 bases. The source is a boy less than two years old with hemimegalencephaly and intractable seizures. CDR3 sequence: CASSLTRLAGSDEQFF. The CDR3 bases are TGTGCCAGCAGCTTAACGCGACTAGCAGGTAGCGATGAGCAGTTCTTC.